One and the same sample provided the 13 T cell receptor beta chains below, sequenced in a study of cytomegalovirus exposure and HLA in healthy donors. Primers: 60 Vbeta forward and 13 Jbeta reverse. Method: immunoSEQ multiplex PCR; TCRdb's copy keeps in-frame clones and lacks some. Here the sample spans over 150,000 clones, roughly 80% being singletons. Sequences were obtained from PBMCs. The source of these receptors is a male donor in good health and CMV-seronegative.

The chain is built from TRBV7-8 and TRBJ2-4; 11 bases agree with TRBD2. CDR1 and CDR2 from the germline V gene are SGHVS and FQNEAQ. The CDR3 covers 20 residues. Germline trimming cut 4 bases from V and 0 bases from J; bases unmatched to any gene: 14. CDR3 sequence reads: CASSSPSGRHLVPAKNIQYF. CDR3 coding DNA: TGTGCCAGCAGCTCCCCTAGCGGGAGGCACTTGGTGCCAGCCAAAAACATTCAGTACTTC.

This clone appeared a single time. V gene TRBV5-1 combines with J gene TRBJ1-1, with 7 bases aligning to TRBD1. Trimming at V came to 2 bases and at J to 7 bases, leaving 11 bases not matched to a gene. The V gene's germline CDR1 is SGHRS and CDR2 YFSETQ. This CDR3 contains 15 residues. CDR3 DNA sequence: TGCGCCAGCAGCTTCAAGGGGGCTCCGGACGGTGAAGCTTTCTTT. Translated, it gives CASSFKGAPDGEAFF. The full variable domain, completed using reference TRBV5-1 and TRBJ1-1, is KAGVTQTPRYLIKTRGQQVTLSCSPISGHRSVSWYQQTPGQGLQFLFEYFSETQRNKGNFPGRFSGRQFSNSRSEMNVSTLELGDSALYLCASSFKGAPDGEAFFGQGTRLTVV.

This chain joins TRBV7-9 and TRBJ1-1, with D perhaps TRBD1 (6 bases). This CDR3 contains 15 residues. Trimming cost V 3 bases and J 4 bases, with 15 bases left between them. Germline assignment: CDR1 SEHNR and CDR2 FQNEAQ (reference sequence). The CDR3 nucleotides are TGTGCCAGCAGCTTTGGGGGCGGGGGGGGCACTGAAGCTTTCTTT. Encoded protein: CASSFGGGGGTEAFF.

CDR3 amino acids: CASSPTSGSVSGANVLTF. CDR3 nucleotide sequence: TGTGCCAGCAGCCCGACTAGCGGGAGTGTCTCTGGGGCCAACGTCCTGACTTTC. The chain is built from TRBV7-3 and TRBJ2-6; 12 bases agree with TRBD2. CDR3 length equals 18 residues. CDR1 and CDR2 from the germline V gene are SGHTA and FQGTGA. Trimming removed 5 bases from V and 0 bases from J; junction bases left unmatched: 5. Supplemented by reference TRBV7-3 and TRBJ2-6, the full variable domain reads GAGVSQTPSNKVTEKGKYVELRCDPISGHTALYWYRQSLGQGPEFLIYFQGTGAADDSGLPNDRFFAVRPEGSVSTLKIQRTERGDSAVYLCASSPTSGSVSGANVLTFGAGSRLTVL.

The CDR3 coding sequence is TGTGCCAGCAGCTCGCAGGGTCTCGCCACTGAAGCTTTCTTT. Encoded protein: CASSSQGLATEAFF. The chain is built from TRBV7-8 and TRBJ1-1, with a tentative D call TRBD1 (5 bases). Germline CDR1 reads SGHVS; CDR2 reads FQNEAQ. Trimming cost V 4 bases and J 4 bases, with 13 bases left between them. The CDR3 runs to 14 residues.

The V call is TRBV6-1, the J call TRBJ2-7; 8 positions agree with TRBD1. The V gene's germline CDR1 is MNHNS and CDR2 SASEGT. This CDR3 spans 15 amino acids. J lost 5 bases, V lost 3 bases, and 9 bases had no gene match. The CDR3 DNA follows: TGTGCCAGCAGTGACCCAGGGGGCTCGATCGACGAGCAGTACTTC. This sequence encodes CASSDPGGSIDEQYF.

CDR3 bases: TGTGCCAGCAGTCCCTGGGGGGGGCACACTGAAGCTTTCTTT. Translating gives CASSPWGGHTEAFF. The chain carries TRBV27 and TRBJ1-1, with TRBD1 as a possible D gene (6 bases). With 5 bases removed from V and 3 bases from J, the gap between germline ends came to 13 bases. This CDR3 region has 14 residues. Per germline, CDR1 MNHEY and CDR2 SMNVEV (reference sequence).

This sequence joins TRBV7-2 and TRBJ2-7; possibly TRBD1 for D (6 bases). Deletions cut 0 bases from V and 2 bases from J, with 14 bases between. The CDR3 is made up of 16 amino acids. Germline V lookup: CDR1 SGHTA, CDR2 FQGNSA. CDR3 amino acids: CASSLAKIGTPYEQYF. CDR3 bases: TGTGCCAGCAGCTTAGCGAAGATCGGGACACCCTACGAGCAGTACTTC.

There are a few counts of this clone. The chain combines TRBV6-5 with TRBJ2-3; possibly TRBD2 for D (7 bases). The CDR3 extends over 15 amino acids. V lost 7 bases and J 8 bases, leaving 22 bases between the germline ends. Germline V gene sequence: CDR1 MNHEY, CDR2 SVGAGI. The CDR3 bases are TGTGCCAGCAAAAAACTCGAGGGGGGGACGACTACGCAGTATTTT. Protein product: CASKKLEGGTTTQYF.

The rearrangement uses TRBV5-8 and TRBJ2-5; 9 bases are shared with TRBD2. The V gene's germline CDR1 is SGHTS and CDR2 YDEGEE. This CDR3 contains 16 residues. The trim removed 4 bases at V and 5 bases at J, leaving 12 bases unmatched. The CDR3 region has the DNA TGTGCCAGCAGCCTTATAAGGGCGGGAGGGCTGGAGACCCAGTACTTC. Protein sequence: CASSLIRAGGLETQYF. The full variable domain, in which reference TRBV5-8 and TRBJ2-5 provide the parts outside the CDR3, is EAGVTQSPTHLIKTRGQQATLRCSPISGHTSVYWYQQALGLGLQFLLWYDEGEERNRGNFPPRFSGRQFPNYSSELNVNALELEDSALYLCASSLIRAGGLETQYFGPGTRLLVL.

This clone was counted a single time. This CDR3 is CASSLAARGPSDTQYF. The CDR3 nucleotides are TGTGCCAGCAGCTTAGCCGCCAGGGGACCGTCAGATACGCAGTATTTT. The chain is built from TRBV7-8 and TRBJ2-3; a possible D gene is TRBD1 (6 bases). V lost 0 bases, J lost 4 bases, and 14 bases lay in between. This CDR3 region has 16 residues. Per germline, CDR1 SGHVS and CDR2 FQNEAQ. The full variable domain, completed using reference TRBV7-8 and TRBJ2-3, is GAGVSQSPRYKVAKRGQDVALRCDPISGHVSLFWYQQALGQGPEFLTYFQNEAQLDKSGLPSDRFFAERPEGSVSTLKIQRTQQEDSAVYLCASSLAARGPSDTQYFGPGTRLTVL.

The chain employs TRBV10-2 and TRBJ2-3; possibly TRBD2 for D (7 bases). Trimming left V 6 bases short and J 2 bases short, with 12 bases between. Germline V CDR1 and CDR2: WSHSY, SAAADI. This CDR3 has 14 residues. The CDR3 spells CASRGGLTTDTQYF. The CDR3 region has the DNA TGCGCCAGCAGAGGGGGACTAACCACAGATACGCAGTATTTT.

The genes are TRBV29-1 and TRBJ2-3; 7 bases fit TRBD2. CDR1 and CDR2 (germline): SQVTM, ANQGSEA. The CDR3 spans 12 residues. V lost 6 bases to trimming and J lost 2 bases; unmatched junction nucleotides: 2. This chain's CDR3 is CSVRDYTDTQYF. In nucleotides, the CDR3 is TGCAGCGTACGGGACTACACAGATACGCAGTATTTT.